Sequencing of this TCR beta chain was carried out in a study of CD8+ T cells in alopecia areata. RNA extraction was followed by reverse transcription into cDNA, which acted as the sequencing template. Generated by immunoSEQ multiplex PCR, the TCRdb table keeps only in-frame clones and is missing some. The data contain about 180,000 clones, 50% to 60% of them singletons. The receptor's source is a human donor with alopecia areata. Here the sequenced sample was CD4+ T cells sorted from blood, taken at week 0.

CDR3 sequence: CASSPGVETQYF. DNA of the CDR3: TGTGCCAGCTCACCAGGGGTAGAGACCCAGTACTTC. The V and J genes are TRBV18 and TRBJ2-5; D gene unclear. The CDR3 has 12 residues. Looked up from germline, CDR1 is KGHSH and CDR2 is LQKENI. V was cut by 2 bases and J by 4 bases, with 5 bases left in between.